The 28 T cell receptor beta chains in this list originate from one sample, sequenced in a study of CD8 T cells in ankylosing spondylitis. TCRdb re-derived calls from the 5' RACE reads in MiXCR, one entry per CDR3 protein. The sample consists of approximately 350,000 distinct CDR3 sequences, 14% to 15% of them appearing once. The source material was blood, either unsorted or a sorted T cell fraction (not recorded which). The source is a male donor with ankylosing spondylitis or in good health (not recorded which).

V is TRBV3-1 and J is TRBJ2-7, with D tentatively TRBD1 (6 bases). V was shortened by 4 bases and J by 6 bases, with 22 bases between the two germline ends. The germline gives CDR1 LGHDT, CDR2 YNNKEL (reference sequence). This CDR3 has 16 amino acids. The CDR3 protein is CASSPRGGARSAEQYF. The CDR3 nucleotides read TGTGCCAGCAGCCCTCGAGGGGGAGCCAGGTCGGCCGAGCAGTACTTC.

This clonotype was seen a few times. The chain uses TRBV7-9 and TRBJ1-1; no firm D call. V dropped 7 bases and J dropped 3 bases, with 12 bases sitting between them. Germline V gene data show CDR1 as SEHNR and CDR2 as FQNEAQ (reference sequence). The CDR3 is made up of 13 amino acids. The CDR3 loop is CASIHGVDTEAFF. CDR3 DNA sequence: TGTGCCAGCATCCATGGAGTTGACACTGAAGCTTTCTTT.

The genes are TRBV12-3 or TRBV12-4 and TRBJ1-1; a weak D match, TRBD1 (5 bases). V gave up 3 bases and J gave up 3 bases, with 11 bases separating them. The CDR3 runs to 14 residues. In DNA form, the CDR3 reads TGTGCCAGCAGTTTCAGGGCCAGGGACACTGAAGCTTTCTTT. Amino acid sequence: CASSFRARDTEAFF.

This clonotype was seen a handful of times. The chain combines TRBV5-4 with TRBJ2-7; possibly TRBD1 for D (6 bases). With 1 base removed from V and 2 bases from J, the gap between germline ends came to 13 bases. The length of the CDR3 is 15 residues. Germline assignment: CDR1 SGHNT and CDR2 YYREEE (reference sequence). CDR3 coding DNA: TGTGCCAGCAGCTTGCCAGGGGTGCCTACCTACGAGCAGTACTTC. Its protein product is CASSLPGVPTYEQYF. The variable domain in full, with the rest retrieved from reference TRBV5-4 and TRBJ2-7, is ETGVTQSPTHLIKTRGQQVTLRCSSQSGHNTVSWYQQALGQGPQFIFQYYREEENGRGNFPPRFSGLQFPNYSSELNVNALELDDSALYLCASSLPGVPTYEQYFGPGTRLTVT.

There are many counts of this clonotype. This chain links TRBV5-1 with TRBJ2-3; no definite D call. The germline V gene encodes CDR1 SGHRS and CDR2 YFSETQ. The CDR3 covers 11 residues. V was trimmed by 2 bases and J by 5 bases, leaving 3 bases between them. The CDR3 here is CASSFQDTQYF. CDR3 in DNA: TGCGCCAGCAGCTTTCAAGATACGCAGTATTTT.

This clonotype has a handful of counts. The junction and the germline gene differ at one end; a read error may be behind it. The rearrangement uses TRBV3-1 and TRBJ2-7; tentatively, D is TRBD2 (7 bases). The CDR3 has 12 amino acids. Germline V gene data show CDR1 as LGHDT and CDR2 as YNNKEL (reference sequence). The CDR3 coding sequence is TGTGCCAGCAGCCAAGCAACAGGGAGGGCAAGCTTC. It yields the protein CASSQATGRASF.

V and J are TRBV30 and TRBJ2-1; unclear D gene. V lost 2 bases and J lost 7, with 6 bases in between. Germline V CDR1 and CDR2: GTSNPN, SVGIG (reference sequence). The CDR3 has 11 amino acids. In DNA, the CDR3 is TGTGCCTGGAGTATAGGGAATGAGCAGTTCTTC. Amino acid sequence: CAWSIGNEQFF.

CDR3: CASSQPGQGGEKLFF. CDR3 nucleotide sequence: TGCGCCAGCAGCCAACCGGGACAGGGGGGAGAAAAACTGTTTTTT. V gene TRBV4-1 combines with J gene TRBJ1-4; 11 positions match TRBD1. Germline CDR1 and CDR2: MGHRA and YSYEKL. The V gene end was trimmed by 2 bases and the J gene end by 8 bases; junction bases not matched to a gene: 4. This CDR3 spans 15 amino acids.

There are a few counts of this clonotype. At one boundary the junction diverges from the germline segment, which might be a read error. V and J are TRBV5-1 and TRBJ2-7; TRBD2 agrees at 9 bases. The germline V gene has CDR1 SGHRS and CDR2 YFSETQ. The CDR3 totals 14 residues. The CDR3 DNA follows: TGCGCCAGCAGCCCCTTAGCGGGAGAAGATTTTCGGGACTTC. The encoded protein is CASSPLAGEDFRDF. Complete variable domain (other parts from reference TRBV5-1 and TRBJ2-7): KAGVTQTPRYLIKTRGQQVTLSCSPISGHRSVSWYQQTPGQGLQFLFEYFSETQRNKGNFPGRFSGRQFSNSRSEMNVSTLELGDSALYLCASSPLAGEDFRDFGPGTRLTVT.

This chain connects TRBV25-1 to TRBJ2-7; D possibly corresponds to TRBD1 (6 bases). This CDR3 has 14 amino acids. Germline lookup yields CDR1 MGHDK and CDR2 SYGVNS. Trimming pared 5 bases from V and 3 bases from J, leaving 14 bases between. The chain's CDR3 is CASSSSGVLYEQYF. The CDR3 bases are TGTGCCAGCAGTTCTTCAGGGGTCCTCTACGAGCAGTACTTC.

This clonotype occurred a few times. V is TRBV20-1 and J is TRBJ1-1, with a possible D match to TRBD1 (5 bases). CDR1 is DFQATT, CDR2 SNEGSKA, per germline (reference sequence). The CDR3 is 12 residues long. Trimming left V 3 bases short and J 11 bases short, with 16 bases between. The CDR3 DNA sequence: TGCAGTGCTAGCGGCAGGGCGTTTTTGGCTTTCTTT. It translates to CSASGRAFLAFF.

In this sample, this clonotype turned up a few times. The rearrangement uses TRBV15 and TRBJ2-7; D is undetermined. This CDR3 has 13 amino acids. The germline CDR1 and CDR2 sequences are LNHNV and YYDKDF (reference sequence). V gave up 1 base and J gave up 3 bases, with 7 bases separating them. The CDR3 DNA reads TGTGCCACCAGCAGAGGTACGGACTACGAGCAGTACTTC. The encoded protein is CATSRGTDYEQYF. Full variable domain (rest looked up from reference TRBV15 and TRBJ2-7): DAMVIQNPRYQVTQFGKPVTLSCSQTLNHNVMYWYQQKSSQAPKLLFHYYDKDFNNEADTPDNFQSRRPNTSFCFLDIRSPGLGDTAMYLCATSRGTDYEQYFGPGTRLTVT.

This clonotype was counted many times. The CDR3: CATTGRLGYTF. For the CDR3, the DNA is TGTGCCACCACGGGCCGTCTGGGCTACACCTTC. The gene calls are TRBV10-3 and TRBJ1-2; D remains ambiguous. The CDR3 has 11 amino acids. CDR1 is ENHRY and CDR2 is SYGVKD in the germline V gene. Trimming left V 10 bases short and J 8 bases short, with 14 bases between.

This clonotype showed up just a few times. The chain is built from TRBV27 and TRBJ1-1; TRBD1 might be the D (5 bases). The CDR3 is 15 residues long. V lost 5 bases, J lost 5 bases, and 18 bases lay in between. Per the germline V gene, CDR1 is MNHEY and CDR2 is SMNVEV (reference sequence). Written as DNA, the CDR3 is TGTGCCAGCAGTCCCAGGCGGGGGGGAAGGACTGAAGCTTTCTTT. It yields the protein CASSPRRGGRTEAFF.

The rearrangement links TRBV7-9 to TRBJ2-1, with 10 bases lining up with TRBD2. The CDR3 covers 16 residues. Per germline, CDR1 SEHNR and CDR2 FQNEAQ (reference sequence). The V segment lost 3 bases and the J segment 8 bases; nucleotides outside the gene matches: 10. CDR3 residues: CASSFEAGGPRDEQFF. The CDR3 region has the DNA TGTGCCAGCAGCTTTGAAGCGGGAGGGCCTCGGGATGAGCAGTTCTTC.

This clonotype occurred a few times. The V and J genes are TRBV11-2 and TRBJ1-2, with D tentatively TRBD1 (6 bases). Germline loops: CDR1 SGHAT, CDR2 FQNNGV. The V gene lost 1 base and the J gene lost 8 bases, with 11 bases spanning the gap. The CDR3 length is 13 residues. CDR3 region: CASSLVTGTGYTF. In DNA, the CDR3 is TGTGCCAGCAGCTTAGTAACAGGGACCGGCTACACCTTC.

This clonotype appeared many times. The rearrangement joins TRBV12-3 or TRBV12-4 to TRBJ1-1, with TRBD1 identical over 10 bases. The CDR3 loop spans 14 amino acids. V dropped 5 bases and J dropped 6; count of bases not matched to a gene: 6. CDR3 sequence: CASSQRQGAAEAFF. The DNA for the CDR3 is TGTGCCAGCAGTCAAAGACAGGGGGCAGCTGAAGCTTTCTTT.

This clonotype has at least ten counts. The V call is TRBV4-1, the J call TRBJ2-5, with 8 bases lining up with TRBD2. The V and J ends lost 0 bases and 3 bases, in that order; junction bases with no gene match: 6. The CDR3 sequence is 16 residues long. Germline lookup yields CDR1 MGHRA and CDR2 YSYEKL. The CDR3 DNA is TGCGCCAGCAGCCAAGATCCCGGAGCGGGGGAAGAGACCCAGTACTTC. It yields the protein CASSQDPGAGEETQYF.

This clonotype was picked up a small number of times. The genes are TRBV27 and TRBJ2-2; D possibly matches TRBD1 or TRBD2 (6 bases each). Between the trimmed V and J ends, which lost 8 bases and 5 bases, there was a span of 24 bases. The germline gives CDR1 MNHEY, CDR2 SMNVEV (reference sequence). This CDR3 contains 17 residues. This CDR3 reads CASGDNRGARLTGELFF. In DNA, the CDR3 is TGTGCCAGCGGTGACAATAGGGGGGCACGGTTAACCGGGGAGCTGTTTTTT.

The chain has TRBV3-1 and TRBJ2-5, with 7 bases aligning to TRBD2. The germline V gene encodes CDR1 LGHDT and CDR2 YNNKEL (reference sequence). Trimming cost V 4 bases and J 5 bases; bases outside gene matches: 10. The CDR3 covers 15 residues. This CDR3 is CASSPGGSQTETQYF. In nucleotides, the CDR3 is TGTGCCAGCAGCCCCGGGGGGAGTCAAACGGAGACCCAGTACTTC.

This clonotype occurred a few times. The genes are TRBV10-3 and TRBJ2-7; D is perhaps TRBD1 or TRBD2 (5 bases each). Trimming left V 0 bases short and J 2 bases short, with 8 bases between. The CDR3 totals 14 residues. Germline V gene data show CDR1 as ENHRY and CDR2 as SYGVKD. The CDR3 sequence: CAISESGVPYEQYF. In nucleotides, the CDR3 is TGTGCCATCAGTGAGTCGGGGGTTCCCTACGAGCAGTACTTC.

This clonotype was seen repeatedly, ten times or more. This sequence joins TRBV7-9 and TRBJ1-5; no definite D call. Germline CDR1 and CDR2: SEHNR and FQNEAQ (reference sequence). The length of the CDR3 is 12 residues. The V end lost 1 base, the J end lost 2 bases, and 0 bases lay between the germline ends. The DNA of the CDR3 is TGTGCCAGCAGCTTAGGCAATCAGCCCCAGCATTTT. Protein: CASSLGNQPQHF.

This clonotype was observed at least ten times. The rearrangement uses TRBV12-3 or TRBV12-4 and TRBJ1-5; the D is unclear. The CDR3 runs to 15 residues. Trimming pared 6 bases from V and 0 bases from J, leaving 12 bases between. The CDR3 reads CASSITVYSNQPQHF. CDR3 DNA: TGTGCCAGCAGCATTACGGTCTATAGCAATCAGCCCCAGCATTTT.

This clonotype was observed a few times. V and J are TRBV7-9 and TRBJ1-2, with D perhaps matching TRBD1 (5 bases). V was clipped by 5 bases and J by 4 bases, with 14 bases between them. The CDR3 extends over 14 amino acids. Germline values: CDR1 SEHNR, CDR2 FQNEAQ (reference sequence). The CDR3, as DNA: TGTGCCAGCAGCCCCGAGGGGCAGATCTATGGCTACACCTTC. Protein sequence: CASSPEGQIYGYTF.

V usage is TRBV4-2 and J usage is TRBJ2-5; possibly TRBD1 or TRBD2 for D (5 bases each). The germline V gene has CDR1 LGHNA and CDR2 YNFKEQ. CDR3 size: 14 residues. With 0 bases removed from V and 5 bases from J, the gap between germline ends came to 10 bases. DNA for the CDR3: TGTGCCAGCAGCCAAGAATCGGGGCGGGAGACCCAGTACTTC. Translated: CASSQESGRETQYF.

This chain's CDR3 is CATSDGGNYGYTF. The CDR3 region has the DNA TGTGCCACCAGTGATGGGGGTAACTATGGCTACACCTTC. V gene TRBV24-1 combines with J gene TRBJ1-2; perhaps TRBD1 as D (5 bases). The germline V gene has CDR1 KGHDR and CDR2 SFDVKD. The V gene lost 3 bases and the J gene lost 1 base, with 5 bases spanning the gap. The CDR3 has 13 residues.

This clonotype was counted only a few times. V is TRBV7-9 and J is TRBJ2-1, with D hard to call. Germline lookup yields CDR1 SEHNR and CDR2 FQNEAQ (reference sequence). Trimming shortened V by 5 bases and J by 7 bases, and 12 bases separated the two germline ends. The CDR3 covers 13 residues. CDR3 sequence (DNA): TGTGCCAGCAGCGACTTGGGCCGGAATGAGCAGTTCTTC. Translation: CASSDLGRNEQFF.

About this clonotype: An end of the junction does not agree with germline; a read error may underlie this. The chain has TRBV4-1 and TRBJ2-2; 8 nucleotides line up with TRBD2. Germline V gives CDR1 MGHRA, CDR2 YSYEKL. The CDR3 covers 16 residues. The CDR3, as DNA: TGCGCCAGCAGCCAACCCCTAGCGGGCAACACCGGGGGGCTGTTTTTT. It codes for CASSQPLAGNTGGLFF.